Below are 28 T cell receptor beta chains sequenced from a single sample in a study of blood T cell repertoires in COVID-19. Sequencing was performed with immunoSEQ multiplex PCR; in TCRdb, only in-frame clones are kept and a portion is missing. The sample yields about 87,000 clones, approximately 75% seen once. Sequenced input: peripheral blood. The receptors were gathered from a woman aged 45 to 65 with acute or convalescent COVID-19.

This clone was counted only a few times. This sequence joins TRBV27 and TRBJ1-4; D remains unclear. Trimming stripped 4 bases from V and 6 bases from J, with 18 bases between. The CDR3 totals 16 residues. Germline V lookup: CDR1 MNHEY, CDR2 SMNVEV (reference sequence). In DNA, the CDR3 is TGTGCCAGCAGTTATCGCCCGGGAACTAGGGATGAAAAACTGTTTTTT. Its translation is CASSYRPGTRDEKLFF.

This clone has only a few counts. CDR3 nucleotides: TGTGCCAGCAGTCTCGTCAGGGGCGGGGAGCTGTTTTTT. Its protein is CASSLVRGGELFF. The chain carries TRBV6-2 or TRBV6-3 and TRBJ2-2; a weak D match, TRBD1 (6 bases). Trimming cost V 5 bases and J 7 bases, with 11 bases left between them. Germline loops: CDR1 MNHEY, CDR2 SVGEGT. The CDR3 contains 13 residues.

This chain joins TRBV10-3 and TRBJ1-2; no definite D call. This CDR3 is 13 amino acids long. Germline CDR1 is ENHRY and CDR2 is SYGVKD. The V end was cut by 0 bases, the J end by 6 bases, with 8 bases between. CDR3 sequence (DNA): TGTGCCATCAGTGAGTCTGCCGGGGATGGCTACACCTTC. Its translation is CAISESAGDGYTF.

This clone appeared a few times. A read error may produce the germline difference seen at one junction end. V usage is TRBV10-3 and J usage is TRBJ2-5; possibly TRBD2 for D (6 bases). Germline CDR1 and CDR2: ENHRY and SYGVKD. The CDR3 is 12 amino acids. CDR3 loop: CATGGSGETPYF. CDR3 nucleotide sequence: TGTGCCACCGGGGGTAGCGGAGAGACCCCGTACTTC.

This clone was recorded once. The chain joins TRBV5-1 to TRBJ1-1, with D possibly TRBD1 on 5 matching bases. From germline, CDR1 is SGHRS and CDR2 YFSETQ. The CDR3 length is 14 residues. V was cut by 0 bases and J by 4 bases, with 10 bases left in between. CDR3 in DNA: TGCGCCAGCAGCTTGGGACAGTTCGCCACTGAAGCTTTCTTT. This codes for CASSLGQFATEAFF.

This clone turned up a few times. The chain recombines TRBV4-2 with TRBJ2-3, with D possibly TRBD2 on 7 matching bases. This CDR3 has 20 amino acids. Germline values: CDR1 LGHNA, CDR2 YNFKEQ. V lost 0 bases, J lost 4 bases, and 26 bases lay in between. In DNA, the CDR3 is TGTGCCAGCAGCCAAGAGTCAGGTGGGAGGGGGAGGGTGGTCGCAGATACGCAGTATTTT. It yields the protein CASSQESGGRGRVVADTQYF.

The chain has TRBV3-1 (or the pseudogene TRBV3-2) and TRBJ2-4; D call uncertain. This CDR3 region has 17 residues. V was trimmed by 4 bases and J by 0 bases, leaving 16 bases between them. CDR1 is LGHDT, CDR2 YNNKEL, per germline (reference sequence). CDR3 protein: CASSPQNLVLAKNIQYF. CDR3 bases: TGTGCCAGCAGCCCACAAAATCTAGTCCTAGCCAAAAACATTCAGTACTTC.

The V and J genes are TRBV19 and TRBJ2-7; D is uncertain. V lost 5 bases and J lost 3, with 11 bases in between. Germline V gives CDR1 LNHDA, CDR2 SQIVND (reference sequence). The CDR3 loop spans 13 amino acids. The CDR3 DNA is TGTGCCAGTAGTTTGGGCAGTTACTACGAGCAGTACTTC. Translated: CASSLGSYYEQYF.

The chain recombines TRBV4-3 with TRBJ1-5; 10 bases agree with TRBD1. The CDR3 extends over 15 amino acids. The germline V gene encodes CDR1 LGHNA and CDR2 YSLEER. V lost 5 bases to trimming and J lost 2 bases; unmatched junction nucleotides: 3. The CDR3 sequence is CASSVGTGGNQPQHF. DNA for the CDR3: TGCGCCAGCAGCGTCGGGACAGGGGGCAATCAGCCCCAGCATTTT.

CDR3 coding DNA: TGTGCCAGCAGTTTATACCCAGGGGGCACTGAAGCTTTCTTT. This translates into CASSLYPGGTEAFF. This chain uses TRBV28 with TRBJ1-1, with TRBD1 matching over 7 bases. Looked up from germline, CDR1 is MDHEN and CDR2 is SYDVKM. There are 14 residues in the CDR3. V lost 1 base to trimming and J lost 4 bases; unmatched junction nucleotides: 3.

The V and J genes are TRBV20-1 and TRBJ2-3; 11 nucleotides align to TRBD2. The V segment lost 3 bases and the J segment 0 bases; nucleotides outside the gene matches: 8. The CDR3 extends over 17 amino acids. Germline V gene sequence: CDR1 DFQATT, CDR2 SNEGSKA (reference sequence). The CDR3 protein is CSASISGGAYSTDTQYF. The CDR3 nucleotides are TGCAGTGCTAGTATTAGCGGGGGGGCATATAGCACAGATACGCAGTATTTT.

CDR3 nucleotide sequence: TGTGCCAGCAGTCAACAGGGGTACTATGGCTACACCTTC. Amino acids: CASSQQGYYGYTF. The J gene is TRBJ1-2, the V gene TRBV6-5; the match to TRBD1 covers 7 bases. With 5 bases clipped from V and 3 bases from J, the junction kept 3 bases outside the gene matches. The germline V gene has CDR1 MNHEY and CDR2 SVGAGI. The CDR3 covers 13 residues.

This chain connects TRBV5-1 to TRBJ2-5; 8 nucleotides match TRBD1. Looked up from germline, CDR1 is SGHRS and CDR2 is YFSETQ. Germline trimming cut 2 bases from V and 7 bases from J; bases unmatched to any gene: 10. This CDR3 has 15 amino acids. In DNA form, the CDR3 reads TGCGCCAGCAGCTTAACTCCGGGACAGGAGGCGACCCAGTACTTC. It is translated as CASSLTPGQEATQYF.

The chain has TRBV3-1 (or the pseudogene TRBV3-2) and TRBJ2-3, with 8 bases that match TRBD2. The germline CDR1 and CDR2 sequences are LGHDT and YNNKEL (reference sequence). J lost 6 bases, V lost 0 bases, and 8 bases had no gene match. The CDR3 extends over 16 amino acids. The DNA of the CDR3 is TGTGCCAGCAGCCAAGATCTAGCGGGCCCGGAGGATACGCAGTATTTT. It is translated as CASSQDLAGPEDTQYF.

This chain joins TRBV30 and TRBJ1-1; TRBD1 is a possible D gene (5 bases). Trimming left V 8 bases short and J 10 bases short, with 17 bases between. CDR3 length: 11 amino acids. The germline gives CDR1 GTSNPN, CDR2 SVGIG (reference sequence). The CDR3 region is CATGEEILAFF. The DNA of the CDR3 is TGTGCCACGGGGGAGGAGATTCTAGCTTTCTTT.

The chain carries TRBV19 and TRBJ1-1, with 7 positions matching TRBD1. Germline V gene data show CDR1 as LNHDA and CDR2 as SQIVND (reference sequence). The J segment lost 5 bases and the V segment lost 3 bases, leaving 3 bases of the junction unmatched. The CDR3 is made up of 13 amino acids. Written as DNA, the CDR3 is TGTGCCAGTAGTATGACAGGGAGGACTGAAGCTTTCTTT. This gives the protein CASSMTGRTEAFF.

This chain uses TRBV4-1 with TRBJ2-7; 7 bases align to TRBD2. The length of the CDR3 is 14 residues. Germline values: CDR1 MGHRA, CDR2 YSYEKL. The ends lost 4 bases at V and 3 bases at J; junction bases unmatched: 6. The CDR3 protein is CASSPLGGGYEQYF. In nucleotides, the CDR3 is TGCGCCAGCAGCCCCTTGGGGGGGGGCTACGAGCAGTACTTC.

CDR3 amino acids: CASSRATANTEAFF. CDR3 nucleotide sequence: TGTGCCAGCAGCCGAGCAACCGCGAACACTGAAGCTTTCTTT. This chain connects TRBV5-4 to TRBJ1-1; D gene unclear. CDR1 SGHNT and CDR2 YYREEE come from the germline V gene (reference sequence). Trimming took off 4 bases at V and 1 base at J, with 11 bases between the two ends. This CDR3 comprises 14 residues.

This clone has just one count. This chain connects TRBV7-2 to TRBJ1-5, with D possibly TRBD1 on 6 matching bases. CDR1 is SGHTA, CDR2 FQGNSA, per germline. The V gene lost 0 bases and the J gene lost 1 base, with 7 bases spanning the gap. The CDR3 is 15 residues long. CDR3 DNA sequence: TGTGCCAGCAGCTTAGCAGGGACAAGCAATCAGCCCCAGCATTTT. It translates to CASSLAGTSNQPQHF.

The rearrangement joins TRBV28 to TRBJ1-5, with D unresolved. Germline CDR1 MDHEN, CDR2 SYDVKM. The V end lost 2 bases, the J end lost 4 bases, and 12 bases lay between the germline ends. CDR3 size: 15 residues. CDR3: CASSLESSRNQPQHF. The CDR3 nucleotides are TGTGCCAGCAGTTTAGAGTCCTCCCGGAATCAGCCCCAGCATTTT.

V usage is TRBV5-5 and J usage is TRBJ2-1, with 14 bases identical to TRBD2. The CDR3 runs to 17 residues. CDR1 and CDR2 (germline): SGHKS, YYEKEE (reference sequence). Trimming cost V 1 base and J 3 bases; bases outside gene matches: 3. CDR3 nucleotide sequence: TGTGCCAGCAGCTTGCGGACTAGCGGGGGGTTCTACAATGAGCAGTTCTTC. It yields the protein CASSLRTSGGFYNEQFF.

The chain recombines TRBV7-3 with TRBJ2-6; no clear D gene. The V end lost 5 bases, the J end lost 0 bases, and 8 bases lay between the germline ends. The CDR3 contains 15 residues. Per germline, CDR1 SGHTA and CDR2 FQGTGA. As DNA, the CDR3 is TGTGCCAGCAGCCGCGATAGCTCTGGGGCCAACGTCCTGACTTTC. Protein: CASSRDSSGANVLTF.

The genes are TRBV27 and TRBJ1-4; 7 nucleotides match TRBD1. Germline V gene lookup returns CDR1 MNHEY and CDR2 SMNVEV (reference sequence). The J segment lost 8 bases and the V segment lost 8 bases, leaving 11 bases of the junction unmatched. This CDR3 contains 14 residues. The CDR3 loop is CASRRGGPGEKLFF. CDR3 bases: TGTGCCAGCCGACGAGGGGGCCCGGGGGAAAAACTGTTTTTT.

This chain links TRBV3-1 (or the pseudogene TRBV3-2) with TRBJ1-1, with D tentatively TRBD1 (5 bases). This CDR3 is built from 12 residues. V was cut by 2 bases and J by 11 bases, with 12 bases left in between. Per germline, CDR1 LGHDT and CDR2 YNNKEL (reference sequence). The CDR3 coding sequence is TGTGCCAGCAGCCAACCAAGGGAGGGGGCTTTCTTT. Translation gives CASSQPREGAFF.

The gene calls are TRBV27 and TRBJ1-1; 10 bases are shared with TRBD1. This CDR3 has 15 residues. Germline CDR1 and CDR2: MNHEY and SMNVEV (reference sequence). After removal of 5 bases from V and 4 bases from J, the junction contained 7 bases not matched to a gene. CDR3 amino acids: CASSPLRTGGTEAFF. CDR3 bases: TGTGCCAGCAGTCCCCTCCGGACAGGGGGCACTGAAGCTTTCTTT.

This clone showed up just once. The gene calls are TRBV7-2 and TRBJ1-1; TRBD1 might be the D (5 bases). There are 13 residues in the CDR3. V dropped 2 bases and J dropped 11 bases, with 15 bases sitting between them. Germline values: CDR1 SGHTA, CDR2 FQGNSA. For the CDR3, the DNA is TGTGCCAGCAGCTTAAACCCGACAGCTGGGGCTTTCTTT. It codes for CASSLNPTAGAFF.

The V and J genes are TRBV7-9 and TRBJ1-4, with TRBD1 as a possible D gene (6 bases). Germline assignment: CDR1 SEHNR and CDR2 FQNEAQ (reference sequence). Trimming stripped 3 bases from V and 8 bases from J, with 13 bases between. The CDR3 runs 14 residues. CDR3 amino acids: CASSFFRDNEKLFF. As DNA, the CDR3 is TGTGCCAGCAGCTTCTTTCGGGACAACGAAAAACTGTTTTTT. Drawing the rest from reference TRBV7-9 and TRBJ1-4, the complete variable domain is DTGVSQNPRHKITKRGQNVTFRCDPISEHNRLYWYRQTLGQGPEFLTYFQNEAQLEKSRLLSDRFSAERPKGSFSTLEIQRTEQGDSAMYLCASSFFRDNEKLFFGSGTQLSVL.

This clone was observed a few times. The V call is TRBV7-8, the J call TRBJ1-1; TRBD1 might be the D (5 bases). The CDR3 is 15 amino acids. Germline lookup yields CDR1 SGHVS and CDR2 FQNEAQ. The ends were cut back, 5 bases at V and 0 bases at J, with 13 bases in the middle. CDR3 nucleotide sequence: TGTGCCAGCAGCCCAACGACAGTCCTGAACACTGAAGCTTTCTTT. Its translation: CASSPTTVLNTEAFF.